This T cell receptor beta chain was identified in a study of T cell repertoires in cytomegalovirus infection. Background on the study: Public signatures in TCR beta pointed to CMV infection and matching HLA type.

TCRdb re-called the reads with MiXCR, one entry per CDR3 protein. The sample consists of under 150,000 distinct CDR3 sequences, roughly 30% of them appearing once. Trimming removed 1 base at V and 1 base at J, with 12 bases between. The CDR3 has 16 amino acids. CDR1 LNHDA and CDR2 SQIVND come from the germline V gene (reference sequence). Worth noting for this clonotype: Its antigen is unknown.

The receptor was derived from a human donor in good health (CMV status not recorded). Some clones in this sample may be carry-over from other donors' samples. This chain connects TRBV19 to TRBJ2-3, with D maybe TRBD2 (6 bases). Sequences were derived from CD8+ T cells from cultured PBMCs, sampled from culture after CMV antigen stimulation. This chain's CDR3 is CASSIVLAGGTDTQYF. The CDR3 nucleotides are TGTGCCAGTAGTATAGTACTAGCTGGAGGCACAGATACGCAGTATTTT.